This T cell receptor (beta chain) was sequenced during a study of cytomegalovirus exposure and HLA in healthy donors. Study overall: A previous analysis identified around 120 million unique TCR beta sequences derived from some 170 million T cells.

Germline trimming cut 8 bases from V and 9 bases from J; bases unmatched to any gene: 4. There are 11 residues in the CDR3. The V gene's germline CDR1 is SNHLY and CDR2 FYNNEI. PCR amplification relied on 60 Vbeta primers (plus 13 Jbeta primers). Sequencing was performed with immunoSEQ multiplex PCR; in TCRdb, only in-frame clones are kept and a portion is missing. This table holds about 82,000 clones, over 70% found once. Study-level results: A list of 150 to 200 TCR beta chains associated with cytomegalovirus was given. For most subjects, TCR beta sequences were reported to predict HLA-A and HLA-B alleles with accuracy.

In the case of this clone: What it binds is not known.

The receptor was derived from a man aged 55-75 years in good health and CMV-seronegative. Sequences were obtained from PBMCs. The chain has TRBV2 and TRBJ2-1; the match to TRBD2 covers 7 bases. This chain's CDR3 is CASVGEGEQFF. DNA of the CDR3: TGTGCCAGCGTGGGGGAGGGTGAGCAGTTCTTC.